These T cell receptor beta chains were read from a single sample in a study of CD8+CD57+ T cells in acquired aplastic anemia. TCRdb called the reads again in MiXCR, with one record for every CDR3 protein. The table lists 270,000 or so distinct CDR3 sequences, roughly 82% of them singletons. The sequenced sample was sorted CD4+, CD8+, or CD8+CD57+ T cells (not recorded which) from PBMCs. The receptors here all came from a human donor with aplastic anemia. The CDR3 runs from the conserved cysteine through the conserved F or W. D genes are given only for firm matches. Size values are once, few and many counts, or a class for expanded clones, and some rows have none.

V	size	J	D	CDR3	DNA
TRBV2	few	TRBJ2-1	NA	CASSDGGIHEQFYNEQFF	TGTGCCAGCAGTGATGGGGGGATCCATGAGCAGTTCTACAATGAGCAGTTCTTC
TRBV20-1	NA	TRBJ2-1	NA	CSASRDQQFF	TGCAGTGCTAGTAGAGACCAGCAGTTCTTC
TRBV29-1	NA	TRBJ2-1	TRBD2	CSRQGLAGSLSF	TGCAGCAGACAGGGACTAGCGGGAAGTCTGTCCTTC
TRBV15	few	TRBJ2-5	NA	CATSRDGTPETQYF	TGTGCCACCAGCAGAGACGGGACTCCAGAGACCCAGTACTTC
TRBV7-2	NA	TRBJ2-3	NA	CASSVGVADDTTQYF	TGTGCCAGCAGCGTAGGGGTAGCGGACGATACTACGCAGTATTTT
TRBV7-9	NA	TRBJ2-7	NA	CASNYESSYEQYF	TGTGCCAGCAACTATGAGAGCTCCTACGAGCAGTACTTC
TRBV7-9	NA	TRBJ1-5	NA	CATSGGSEQETQYHF	TGTGCCACCAGCGGAGGCAGCGAGCAAGAGACCCAGTACCATTTT
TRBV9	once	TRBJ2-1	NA	CASSVSRSPSNNEFF	TGTGCCAGCAGCGTTTCCAGGAGCCCTTCCAACAATGAGTTCTTC
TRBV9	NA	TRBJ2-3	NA	CASSVFRPQTPTNF	TGTGCCAGCAGCGTCTTCAGGCCGCAAACCCCTACGAATTTT
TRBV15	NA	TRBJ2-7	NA	CATSIDSIPEKQYF	TGTGCCACCAGCATAGACAGTATCCCCGAGAAGCAGTACTTC
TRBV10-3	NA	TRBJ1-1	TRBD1	CAISARQGDSTEAFF	TGTGCCATCAGTGCAAGACAGGGGGATTCCACTGAAGCTTTCTTT
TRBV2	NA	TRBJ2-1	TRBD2	CASSIGGGSDNEQFF	TGTGCCAGTAGTATAGGCGGGGGGTCCGACAATGAGCAGTTCTTT
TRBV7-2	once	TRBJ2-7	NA	CASSFGGRSYEQYF	TGTGCCAGCAGCTTTGGGGGGCGTTCCTACGAGCAGTACTTC
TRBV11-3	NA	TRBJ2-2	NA	CASSLDLSGAVRELFF	TGTGCCAGCAGCTTAGATCTCTCAGGGGCTGTCAGGGAGCTGTTTTTT
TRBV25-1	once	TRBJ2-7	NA	CASSVATGPYEQYF	TGTGCCAGCAGTGTGGCAACAGGGCCCTACGAGCAGTACTTC
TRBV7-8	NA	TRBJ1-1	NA	CASSLHVLQTAIAAFF	TGTGCCAGCAGCTTGCATGTTTTACAGACAGCCATTGCAGCTTTCTTT
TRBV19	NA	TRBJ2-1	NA	CASSETCGTNNKQLF	TGTGCCAGTAGCGAGACTTGCGGGACAAACAATAAGCAGCTCTTC
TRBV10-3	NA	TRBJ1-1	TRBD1	CAISDGTGPFF	TGTGCCATCAGTGACGGGACAGGGCCTTTCTTT
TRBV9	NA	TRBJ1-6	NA	CASSVPSGGHNSPLHF	TGTGCCAGCAGCGTCCCTAGCGGGGGTCATAATTCACCCCTCCACTTT
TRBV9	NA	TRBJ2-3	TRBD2	CASSPIAGAEMDTQYF	TGTGCCAGCAGCCCTATAGCGGGAGCGGAGATGGATACGCAGTATTTT
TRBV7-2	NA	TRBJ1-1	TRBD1	CASSLKRQGVEAFF	TGTGCCAGCAGCTTAAAACGACAGGGGGTTGAAGCTTTCTTT
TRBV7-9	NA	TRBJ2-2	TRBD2	CASSFQGSGGRVF	TGTGCCAGCAGCTTTCAGGGAAGCGGGGGGAGGGTTTTT
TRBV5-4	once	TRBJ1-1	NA	CASSFTGAYTEAFF	TGTGCCAGCAGCTTTACGGGCGCGTACACTGAAGCTTTCTTT
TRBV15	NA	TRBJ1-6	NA	CATSRDRRMNSPLHF	TGTGCCACCAGCAGAGACAGGAGAATGAACTCACCCCTCCACTTT
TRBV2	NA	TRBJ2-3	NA	CASGDGSTDTHFF	TGTGCCAGCGGGGACGGGTCCACTGATACGCATTTTTTT
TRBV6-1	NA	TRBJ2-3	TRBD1	CASKYAQGSSYTDTQYF	TGTGCCAGCAAGTACGCACAGGGGTCCTCCTACACAGATACGCAGTATTTT
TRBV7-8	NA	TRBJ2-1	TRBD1	CASSLDRGRNAQFF	TGTGCCAGCAGCTTGGACAGGGGTCGGAATGCGCAGTTCTTC
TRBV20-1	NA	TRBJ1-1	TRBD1	CSARTGQGYTEAFF	TGCAGTGCTCGGACGGGACAGGGCTATACTGAAGCTTTCTTT
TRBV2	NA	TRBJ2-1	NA	CASRRRGADNEQFF	TGTGCCAGCAGACGGCGCGGGGCGGACAATGAGCAGTTCTTC
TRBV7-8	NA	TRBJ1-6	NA	CASSLTDVSTDTPLHF	TGTGCCAGCAGCTTAACAGACGTTAGCACAGATACACCGCTCCACTTT
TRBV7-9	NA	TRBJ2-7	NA	CASSQGGRNYEQYF	TGTGCCAGCAGCCAAGGCGGACGGAACTACGAGCAGTACTTC
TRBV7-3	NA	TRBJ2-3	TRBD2	CASGAAGTGGESF	TGTGCCAGCGGGGCCGCGGGCACTGGGGGGGAGTCTTTT
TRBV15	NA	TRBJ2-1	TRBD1	CATSREGQGGNEQCF	TGTGCCACCAGCAGAGAGGGACAGGGCGGGAATGAGCAGTGCTTC
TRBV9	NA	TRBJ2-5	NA	CASSQWWTDNTETQYF	TGTGCCAGCAGCCAATGGTGGACTGATAACACGGAGACCCAGTACTTC
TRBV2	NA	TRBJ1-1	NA	CASTRGRENYYEHYF	TGTGCCAGCACTAGGGGCCGGGAAAACTACTACGAGCATTACTTC
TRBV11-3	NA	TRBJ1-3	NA	CASSRPTGGNTIYF	TGTGCCAGCAGCCGGCCAACAGGAGGAAACACCATATATTTT
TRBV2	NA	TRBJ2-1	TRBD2	CASAGVGANEQFF	TGTGCCAGCGCGGGGGTAGGGGCCAATGAGCAGTTCTTC
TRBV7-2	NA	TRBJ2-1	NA	CASSFALGGGNGEQFF	TGTGCCAGCAGCTTTGCGCTGGGCGGGGGCAATGGCGAGCAGTTCTTC
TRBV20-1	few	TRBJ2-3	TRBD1	CSAVRRTGATDTQYF	TGCAGTGCTGTCCGGAGGACAGGGGCCACAGATACGCAGTATTTT
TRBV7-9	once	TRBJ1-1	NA	CASSFLTRGVNTEAFF	TGTGCCAGCAGCTTTCTTACAAGGGGCGTGAACACTGAAGCTTTCTTT
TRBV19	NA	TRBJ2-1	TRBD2	CASSPRTSGGLNEQFF	TGTGCCAGTAGCCCACGGACTAGCGGGGGGTTAAATGAGCAGTTCTTC